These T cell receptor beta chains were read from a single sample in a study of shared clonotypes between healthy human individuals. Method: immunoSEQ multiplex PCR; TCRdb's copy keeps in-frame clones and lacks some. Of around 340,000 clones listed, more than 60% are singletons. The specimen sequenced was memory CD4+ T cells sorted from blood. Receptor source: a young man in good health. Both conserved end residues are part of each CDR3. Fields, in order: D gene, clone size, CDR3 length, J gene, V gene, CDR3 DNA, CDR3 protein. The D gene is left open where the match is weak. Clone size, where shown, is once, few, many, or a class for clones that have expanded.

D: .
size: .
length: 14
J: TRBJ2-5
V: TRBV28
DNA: TGTGCCAGCTCGCCCCCGGGGGGCGCAGAGACCCAGTACTTC
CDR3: CASSPPGGAETQYF

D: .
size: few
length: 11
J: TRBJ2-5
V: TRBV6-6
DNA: TGTGCCAGCAGTTATGGGGAGACCCAGTACTTC
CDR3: CASSYGETQYF

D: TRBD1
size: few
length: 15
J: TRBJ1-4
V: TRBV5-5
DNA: TGTGCCAGCAGCCCAGAGACAGGGGGAGACGAAAAACTGTTTTTT
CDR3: CASSPETGGDEKLFF

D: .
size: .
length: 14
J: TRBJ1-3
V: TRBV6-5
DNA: TGTGCCAGCAGCTTGACGGAACATCCAAACACCATATATTTT
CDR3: CASSLTEHPNTIYF

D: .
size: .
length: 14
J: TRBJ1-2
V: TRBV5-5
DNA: TGTGCCAGCAGCTTGGATCCGAATAACTATGGCTACACCTTC
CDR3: CASSLDPNNYGYTF

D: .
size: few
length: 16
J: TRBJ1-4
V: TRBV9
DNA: TGTGCCAGCAGCGTAGATCCCGGGAGGTATGGTGAAAAACTGTTTTTT
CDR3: CASSVDPGRYGEKLFF

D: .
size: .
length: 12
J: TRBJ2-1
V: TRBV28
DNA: TGTGCCAGCAGTTTACGGGCCCGGGAGCAGTTCTTC
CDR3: CASSLRAREQFF

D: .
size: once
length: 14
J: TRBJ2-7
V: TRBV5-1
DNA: TGCGCCAGCAGCTTACAGCCTGGCTCCTACGAGCAGTACTTC
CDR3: CASSLQPGSYEQYF

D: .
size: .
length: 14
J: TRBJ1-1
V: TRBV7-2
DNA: TGTGCCAGCAGCTTCCAGGCGATGAACACTGAAGCTTTCTTT
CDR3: CASSFQAMNTEAFF

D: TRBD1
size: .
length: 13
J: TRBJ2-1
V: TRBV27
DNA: TGTGCCAGCAGAAGGGACAGTTTGAATGAGCAGTTCTTC
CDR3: CASRRDSLNEQFF

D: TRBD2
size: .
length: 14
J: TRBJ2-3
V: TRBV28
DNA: TGTGCCAGCAGTTCGCCTAGCGGGTCAGATACGCAGTATTTT
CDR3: CASSSPSGSDTQYF

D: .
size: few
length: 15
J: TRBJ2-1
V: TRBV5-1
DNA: TGCGCCAGCAGCCTGAGGGAGGGGGTCGGAACTGAGCAGTTCTTC
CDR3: CASSLREGVGTEQFF

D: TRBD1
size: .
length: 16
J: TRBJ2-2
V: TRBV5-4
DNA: TGTGCCAGCAGCTTGGCCGCAGGACAGGGGGCCGGGGAGCTGTTTTTT
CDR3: CASSLAAGQGAGELFF

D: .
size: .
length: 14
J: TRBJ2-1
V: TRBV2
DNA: TGTGCCAGCAGTGAAGTACGGAACTACAATGAGCAGTTCTTC
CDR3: CASSEVRNYNEQFF

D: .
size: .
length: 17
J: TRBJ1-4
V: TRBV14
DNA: TGTGCCAGCAGGGGATTTGGGGGCGCATTCATGAGTGAAAAACTGTTTTTT
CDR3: CASRGFGGAFMSEKLFF

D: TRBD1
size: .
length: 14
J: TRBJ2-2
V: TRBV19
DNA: TGTGCCAGTACCCCTGGACAGGGTTTCGGGGAGCTGTTTTTT
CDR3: CASTPGQGFGELFF

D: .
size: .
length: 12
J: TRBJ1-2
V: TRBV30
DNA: TGTGCCTGGGGGCGGGGAAGGGAAGGCTACACCTTC
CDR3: CAWGRGREGYTF

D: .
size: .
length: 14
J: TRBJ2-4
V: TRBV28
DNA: TGTGCCAGCAGTTTTGGCAGAGCCAAAAACATTCAGTACTTC
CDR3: CASSFGRAKNIQYF

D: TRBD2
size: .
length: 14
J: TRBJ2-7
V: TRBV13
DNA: TGTGCCAGCAGGGGAGGGGAGGGGCTGTACGAGCAGTACTTC
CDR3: CASRGGEGLYEQYF

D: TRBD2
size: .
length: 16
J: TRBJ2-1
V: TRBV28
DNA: TGTGCCAGCAGTTTTCCGGGAGGTCTCTCCTACAATGAGCAGTTCTTC
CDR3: CASSFPGGLSYNEQFF

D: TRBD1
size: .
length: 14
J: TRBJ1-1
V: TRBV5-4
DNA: TGTGCCAGCAGCCCTTGGACAGGGAACACTGAAGCTTTCTTT
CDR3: CASSPWTGNTEAFF

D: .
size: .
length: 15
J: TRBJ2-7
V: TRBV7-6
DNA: TGTGCCAGCAGCCCGCGGCGGGGCGGGGTCTACGAGCAGTACTTC
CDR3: CASSPRRGGVYEQYF

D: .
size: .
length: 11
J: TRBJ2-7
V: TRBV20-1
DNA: TGCAGTGCTGCCCCCTACTACGAGCAGTACTTC
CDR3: CSAAPYYEQYF

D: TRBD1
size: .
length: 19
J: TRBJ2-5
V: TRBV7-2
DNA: TGTGCCAGCAGCCTTCCGCTCCTGGGAAGGCAGGGGGCGCGGGAGACCCAGTACTTC
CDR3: CASSLPLLGRQGARETQYF

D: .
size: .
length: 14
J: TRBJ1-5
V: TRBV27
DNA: TGTGCCAGCAGTTTTGATAGGGGTGGACAGCCCCAGCATTTT
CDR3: CASSFDRGGQPQHF

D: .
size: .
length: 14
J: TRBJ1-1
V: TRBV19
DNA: TGTGCCAGTAGTATAACCGGCCTGAACACTGAAGCTTTCTTT
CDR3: CASSITGLNTEAFF

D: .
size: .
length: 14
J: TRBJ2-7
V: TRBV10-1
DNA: TGCGCCAGCAGTGAGTCTACTGCAAAATACGAGCAGTACTTC
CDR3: CASSESTAKYEQYF

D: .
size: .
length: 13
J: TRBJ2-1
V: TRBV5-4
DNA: TGTGCCAGCAGCTTGGGATGGAACAATGAGCAGTTCTTC
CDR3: CASSLGWNNEQFF

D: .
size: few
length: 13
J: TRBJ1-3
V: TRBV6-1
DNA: TGTGCCAGCAGGGCAGGGGCTGGAAACACCATATATTTT
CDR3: CASRAGAGNTIYF

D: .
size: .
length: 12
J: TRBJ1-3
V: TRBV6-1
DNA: TGTGCCAGCAGTGAACTTGGAAACACCATATATTTT
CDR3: CASSELGNTIYF

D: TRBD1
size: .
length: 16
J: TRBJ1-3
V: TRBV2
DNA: TGTGCCAGCAGTGGACTTAAGGGGGCAGGTGGAAACACCATATATTTT
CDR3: CASSGLKGAGGNTIYF

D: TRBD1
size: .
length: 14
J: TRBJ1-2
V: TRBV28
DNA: TGTGCCAGCAGTTTGAGAATGACAGGGAACGGCTACACCTTC
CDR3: CASSLRMTGNGYTF

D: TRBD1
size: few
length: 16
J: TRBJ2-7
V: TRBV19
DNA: TGTGCCAGTAGTGTAAAGCGACAGGGGGCTCGCTACGAGCAGTACTTC
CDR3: CASSVKRQGARYEQYF

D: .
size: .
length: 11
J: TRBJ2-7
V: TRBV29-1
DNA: TGCAGCGCACAGGAAGACTACGAGCAGTACTTC
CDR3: CSAQEDYEQYF

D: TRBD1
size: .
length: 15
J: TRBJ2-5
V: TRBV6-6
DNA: TGTGCCAGCAGTTCCTCACAGGGGTGGCAAGAGACCCAGTACTTC
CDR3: CASSSSQGWQETQYF

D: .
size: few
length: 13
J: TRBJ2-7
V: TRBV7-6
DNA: TGTGCCAGCAGCTTAGCAAGCAGTTACGAGCAGTACTTC
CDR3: CASSLASSYEQYF

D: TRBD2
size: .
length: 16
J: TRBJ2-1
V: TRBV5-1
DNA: TGCGCCAGCAGCTTGGTCGGCGGGAGGTCCTACAATGAGCAGTTCTTC
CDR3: CASSLVGGRSYNEQFF

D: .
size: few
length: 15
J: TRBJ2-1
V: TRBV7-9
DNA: TGTGCCAGCACCCTCCCCTGGGGGAAATACAATGAGCAGTTCTTC
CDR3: CASTLPWGKYNEQFF

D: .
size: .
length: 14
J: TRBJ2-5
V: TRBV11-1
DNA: TGTGCCAGCAGCTTAGCACAGCCTCAAGAGACCCAGTACTTC
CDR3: CASSLAQPQETQYF

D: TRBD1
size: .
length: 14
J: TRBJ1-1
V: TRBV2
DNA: TGTGCCAGCAGTGAAGCAAGGGAGGGGGCAACGGCTTTCTTT
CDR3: CASSEAREGATAFF

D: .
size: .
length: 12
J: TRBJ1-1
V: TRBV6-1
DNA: TGTGCCAGCAGTGTGGGGGGCACTGAAGCTTTCTTT
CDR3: CASSVGGTEAFF

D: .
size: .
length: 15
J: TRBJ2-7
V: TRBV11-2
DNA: TGTGCCAGCAGCTCACCCAGGGACGCCTCCTACGAGCAGTACTTC
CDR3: CASSSPRDASYEQYF

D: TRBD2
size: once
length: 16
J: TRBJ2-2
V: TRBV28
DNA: TGTGCCAGCAGTTTATGGACTAGCGGGAACACCGGGGAGCTGTTTTTT
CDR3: CASSLWTSGNTGELFF

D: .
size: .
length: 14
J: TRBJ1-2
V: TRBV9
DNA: TGTGCCAGCAGCGTCTTAGGGGCGAGGGAGGGCTACACCTTC
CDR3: CASSVLGAREGYTF

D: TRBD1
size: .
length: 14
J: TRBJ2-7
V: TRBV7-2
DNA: TGTGCCAGCGGATTTACGGGACAGTCCTACGAGCAGTACTTC
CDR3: CASGFTGQSYEQYF

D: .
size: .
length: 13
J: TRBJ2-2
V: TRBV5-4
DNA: TGTGCCAGCAGCTTGACGAACACCGGGGAGCTGTTTTTT
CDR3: CASSLTNTGELFF

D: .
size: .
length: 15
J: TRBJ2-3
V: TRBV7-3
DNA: TGTGCCAGCAGCTTAAGCGGACAGTTCACAGATACGCAGTATTTT
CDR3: CASSLSGQFTDTQYF

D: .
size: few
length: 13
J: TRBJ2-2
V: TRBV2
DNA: TGTGCCAGCAGACTCGGACACACCGGGGAGCTGTTTTTT
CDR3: CASRLGHTGELFF

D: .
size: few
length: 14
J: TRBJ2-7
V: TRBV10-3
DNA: TGTGCCATCAGTGAGCCACAGCGCTCCTACGAGCAGTACTTC
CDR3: CAISEPQRSYEQYF